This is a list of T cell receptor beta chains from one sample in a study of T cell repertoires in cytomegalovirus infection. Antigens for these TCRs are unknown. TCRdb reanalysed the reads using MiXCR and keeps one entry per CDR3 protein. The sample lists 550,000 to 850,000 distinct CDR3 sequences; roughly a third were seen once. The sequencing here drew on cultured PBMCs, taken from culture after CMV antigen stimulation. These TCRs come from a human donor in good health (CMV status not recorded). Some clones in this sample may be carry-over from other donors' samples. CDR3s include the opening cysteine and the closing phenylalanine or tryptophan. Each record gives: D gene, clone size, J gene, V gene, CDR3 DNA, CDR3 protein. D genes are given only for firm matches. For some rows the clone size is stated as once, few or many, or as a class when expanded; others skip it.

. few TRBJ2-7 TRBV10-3 TGTGCCATCAGTGAGGTGAAGGTTAGCTACGAGCAGTACTTC CAISEVKVSYEQYF
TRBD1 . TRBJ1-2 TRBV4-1 TGCGCCAGCAGCCAAGATCCGGGACAGGTAGACGGCTACACCTTC CASSQDPGQVDGYTF
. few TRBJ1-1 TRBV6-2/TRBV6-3 TGTGCCAGCAGGACCCGAAATGTCGACACTGAAGCTTTCTTT CASRTRNVDTEAFF
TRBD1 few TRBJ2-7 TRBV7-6 TGTGCCAGCAGCTTATCCGGGACAGGGCCCCCCGAGCAGTACTTC CASSLSGTGPPEQYF
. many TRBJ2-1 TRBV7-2 TGTGCCAGCAGCTTAGGAGGCGGGGGCATCAATGAGCAGTTCTTC CASSLGGGGINEQFF
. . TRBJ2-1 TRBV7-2 TGTGCCAGCAGCTTAACGGGAGACTACTACAATGAGCAGTTCTTC CASSLTGDYYNEQFF
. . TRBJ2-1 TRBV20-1 TGCAGTGCTAGAGATGGGTTGCGCGATGAGCAGTTCTTC CSARDGLRDEQFF
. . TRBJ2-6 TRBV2 TGTGCCAGCAATCGGGACGCCTCTGGGGCCAACGTCCTGACTTTC CASNRDASGANVLTF
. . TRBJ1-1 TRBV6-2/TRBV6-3 TGTGCCAGCAGCTCCTTCCCCACTGAAGCTTTCTTT CASSSFPTEAFF
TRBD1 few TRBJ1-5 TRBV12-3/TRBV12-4 TGTGCCAGCAGGGGGACAGGGGACGGCAATCAGCCCCAGCATTTT CASRGTGDGNQPQHF
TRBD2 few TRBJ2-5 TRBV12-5 TGTGCTAGTGGTCTCGGGACTAGCGGGCCCCCGGAGACCCAGTACTTC CASGLGTSGPPETQYF
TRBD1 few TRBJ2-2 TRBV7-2 TGTGCCAGCAGCGCTAGACAGGGTATTTCCACCGGGGAGCTGTTTTTT CASSARQGISTGELFF
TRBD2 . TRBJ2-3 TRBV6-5 TGTGCCAGCAGATTCAGCGGGAGTGATAGAGATACGCAGTATTTT CASRFSGSDRDTQYF
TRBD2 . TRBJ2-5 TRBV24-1 TGTGCCACCTCGGGAGGGGAGGTGGTAGAGACCCAGTACTTC CATSGGEVVETQYF
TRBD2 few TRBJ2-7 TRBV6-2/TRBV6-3 TGTGCCAGCAGTTACTCATATGGCGGGAGGGCCCGCGAGCAGTACTTC CASSYSYGGRAREQYF
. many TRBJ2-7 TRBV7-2 TGTGCCAGCAGCTCCAGGGACCACTACGAGCAGTACTTC CASSSRDHYEQYF
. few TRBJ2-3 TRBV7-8 TGTGCCAGCAGCTTAGAGTTGACAGATACGCAGTATTTT CASSLELTDTQYF
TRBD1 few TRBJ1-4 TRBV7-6 TGTGCCAGCAGCTACCACCCACGACAGGGAGGTGAAAAACTGTTTTTT CASSYHPRQGGEKLFF
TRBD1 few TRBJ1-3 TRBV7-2 TGTGCCAGCAGCAAGGACAGGGTTTTCGGAAACACCATATATTTT CASSKDRVFGNTIYF
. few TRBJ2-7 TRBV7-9 TGTGCCAGCAGCGCCACAGCGTCCTCCTACGAGCAGTACTTC CASSATASSYEQYF
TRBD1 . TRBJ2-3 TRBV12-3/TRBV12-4 TGTGCCAGCAGTTCCCCCAGCGGACAGGGGGCAGATACGCAGTATTTT CASSSPSGQGADTQYF
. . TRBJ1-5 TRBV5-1 TGCGCCAGCAGCCTAAACGACAGCGCCAGGGCTCAGCCCCAGCATTTT CASSLNDSARAQPQHF